These 21 T cell receptor beta chains were all obtained from the same sample, sequenced in a study of blood T cells in healthy people across ages. Sample-barcoded 5' priming and a J-beta primer mix drove a second PCR of roughly 6 to 12 cycles. TCRdb analysed the 5' RACE reads with MiXCR anew, one entry per CDR3 protein. Of roughly 1.5 million distinct CDR3 sequences in the sample, around 40% were seen once. Specimen: blood. The source is a woman between 18 and 29 years old in good health.

This clonotype has at least ten counts. The chain links TRBV4-3 to TRBJ2-5, with 9 positions matching TRBD2. CDR3 length: 15 amino acids. Per the germline V gene, CDR1 is LGHNA and CDR2 is YSLEER. V was clipped by 1 base and J by 1 base; unmatched bases: 1. The CDR3 protein is CASSQGTSVQETQYF. In DNA form, the CDR3 reads TGCGCCAGCAGCCAAGGGACTAGCGTCCAAGAGACCCAGTACTTC.

This chain links TRBV6-5 with TRBJ1-6; D is perhaps TRBD1 (6 bases). The CDR3 has 16 residues. V lost 0 bases and J lost 6, with 12 bases in between. Germline V gene lookup returns CDR1 MNHEY and CDR2 SVGAGI. CDR3 coding DNA: TGTGCCAGCAGTTACTCAGACAGGCTCCCTAATTCACCCCTCCACTTT. Its translation is CASSYSDRLPNSPLHF.

CDR3 nucleotides: TGCAGTGCTAGAGGAGCCGGGGGGCAGAACACTGAAGCTTTCTTT. Encoded protein: CSARGAGGQNTEAFF. The V and J genes are TRBV20-1 and TRBJ1-1, with D maybe TRBD1 (6 bases). The V gene lost 1 base and the J gene lost 1 base, with 13 bases spanning the gap. CDR3 size: 15 residues. From germline, CDR1 is DFQATT and CDR2 SNEGSKA (reference sequence).

Turning to this clonotype: Compared with germline, one end of the junction differs, possibly owing to a read error. The rearrangement links TRBV7-7 to TRBJ1-3; the D is unclear. There are 14 residues in the CDR3. CDR1 is SSHAT, CDR2 FNYEAQ, per germline (reference sequence). CDR3 coding DNA: TGTGCTAGCAGCCCTACCTTAGGAGGAAACACCATATATTTT. This sequence encodes CASSPTLGGNTIYF. Complete variable domain (other parts from reference TRBV7-7 and TRBJ1-3): GAGVSQSPRYKVTKRGQDVTLRCDPISSHATLYWYQQALGQGPEFLTYFNYEAQPDKSGLPSDRFSAERPEGSISTLTIQRTEQRDSAMYRCASSPTLGGNTIYFGEGSWLTVV.

The chain couples TRBV20-1 to TRBJ2-1, with 7 bases identical to TRBD1. Germline CDR1 is DFQATT and CDR2 is SNEGSKA (reference sequence). The CDR3 is 16 residues long. The junction had 9 bases not matched to a gene; V was cut back by 3 bases and J by 1 base. The CDR3 sequence: CSASRGPGQSYNEQFF. CDR3 coding DNA: TGCAGTGCTAGTAGGGGTCCGGGACAGTCCTACAATGAGCAGTTCTTC.

The sample holds a few counts of this clonotype. V and J are TRBV28 and TRBJ2-7; 9 bases map to TRBD2. The germline CDR1 and CDR2 sequences are MDHEN and SYDVKM. V lost 3 bases to trimming and J lost 2 bases; unmatched junction nucleotides: 5. CDR3 length equals 15 residues. CDR3 coding DNA: TGTGCCAGCAGTTTCCTAGCGGGAACTGCCTACGAGCAGTACTTC. This gives the protein CASSFLAGTAYEQYF.

This clonotype was detected a few times. This chain uses TRBV6-6 with TRBJ2-5; possible D gene TRBD1, 6 bases. The CDR3 has 12 amino acids. V gave up 7 bases and J gave up 3 bases, with 9 bases separating them. Germline V gives CDR1 MNHNY, CDR2 SVGAGI (reference sequence). CDR3 coding DNA: TGTGCCAGCACAGGGGTTGAAGAGACCCAGTACTTC. It is translated as CASTGVEETQYF.

This rearrangement joins TRBV11-2 to TRBJ1-1; maybe TRBD1 (6 bases). The germline CDR1 and CDR2 sequences are SGHAT and FQNNGV. This CDR3 is built from 13 residues. The V and J ends lost 1 base and 7 bases respectively, with 10 bases between them. The CDR3 DNA reads as TGTGCCAGCAGCTTAGCTGTACAGGGTGAAGCTTTCTTT. The encoded protein is CASSLAVQGEAFF. The full variable domain, its missing parts supplied by reference TRBV11-2 and TRBJ1-1, is EAGVAQSPRYKIIEKRQSVAFWCNPISGHATLYWYQQILGQGPKLLIQFQNNGVVDDSQLPKDRFSAERLKGVDSTLKIQPAKLEDSAVYLCASSLAVQGEAFFGQGTRLTVV.

This clonotype was seen a few times. The chain recombines TRBV7-9 with TRBJ2-7; TRBD1 aligns across 7 bases. Germline CDR1 reads SEHNR; CDR2 reads FQNEAQ (reference sequence). CDR3 length: 17 residues. Trimming removed 4 bases from V and 0 bases from J; junction bases left unmatched: 12. CDR3 in DNA: TGTGCCAGCAGCTCCATTGGAGGACAGGACTTCTCCTACGAGCAGTACTTC. Translating it yields CASSSIGGQDFSYEQYF.

V gene TRBV19 combines with J gene TRBJ2-5; D gene uncertain. V gave up 7 bases and J gave up 3 bases, with 12 bases separating them. The length of the CDR3 is 13 residues. Germline CDR1 and CDR2: LNHDA and SQIVND (reference sequence). The DNA for the CDR3 is TGTGCCAGTACTACTCGGCAAAAAGAGACCCAGTACTTC. It specifies CASTTRQKETQYF.

The V gene is TRBV20-1, the J gene TRBJ2-1; no clear D gene. The end of the DNA fits TRBJ2-7 better, so the J call may be wrong. The CDR3 spans 16 residues. Germline CDR1 is DFQATT and CDR2 is SNEGSKA (reference sequence). CDR3 amino acids: CSARREFTISYNEQYF. The DNA of the CDR3 is TGCAGTGCTAGACGTGAGTTTACGATCTCCTACAATGAGCAGTACTTC.

This clonotype occurred many times. This chain's CDR3 is CASSPGYEQYF. The CDR3 DNA reads as TGTGCCAGCAGCCCCGGCTACGAGCAGTACTTC. The rearrangement links TRBV18 to TRBJ2-7; D is undetermined. The CDR3 consists of 11 residues. CDR1 and CDR2 (germline): KGHSH, LQKENI. Trimming stripped 8 bases from V and 3 bases from J, with 8 bases between.

The chain joins TRBV7-2 to TRBJ2-7; 8 bases fit TRBD2. V lost 3 bases and J lost 3; bases outside the gene matches: 7. This CDR3 is 15 amino acids long. Germline CDR1 and CDR2: SGHTA and FQGNSA. In DNA, the CDR3 is TGTGCCAGCAGCTTGGATTCCGGGAGGGTCTACGAGCAGTACTTC. This codes for CASSLDSGRVYEQYF.

The V and J genes are TRBV20-1 and TRBJ2-5; D assignment may be TRBD1 or TRBD2 (5 bases each). Per germline, CDR1 DFQATT and CDR2 SNEGSKA (reference sequence). V was cut by 6 bases and J by 4 bases, with 12 bases left in between. The CDR3 extends over 12 amino acids. CDR3 protein: CSASGPRETQYF. As DNA, the CDR3 is TGCAGTGCGTCGGGGCCTAGAGAGACCCAGTACTTC.

This clonotype came up a few times. CDR3 DNA: TGTGCCAGCAGTTGGACGGGGGTCTCGAATATACAGCAGTTCTTC. Amino acids: CASSWTGVSNIQQFF. The chain combines TRBV12-3 or TRBV12-4 with TRBJ2-1; possibly TRBD2 for D (6 bases). This CDR3 region has 15 residues. Trimming removed 4 bases at V and 11 bases at J, with 21 bases between.

The chain is built from TRBV7-2 and TRBJ1-2; no definite D call. There are 15 residues in the CDR3. V was clipped by 5 bases and J by 3 bases, with 16 bases between them. Germline V gene data show CDR1 as SGHTA and CDR2 as FQGNSA. The CDR3 sequence is CASSPQVREDYGYTF. Here the CDR3 DNA reads TGTGCCAGCAGCCCTCAAGTTCGAGAGGACTATGGCTACACCTTC. Filled out from reference TRBV7-2 and TRBJ1-2, the complete variable domain reads GAGVSQSPSNKVTEKGKDVELRCDPISGHTALYWYRQSLGQGLEFLIYFQGNSAPDKSGLPSDRFSAERTGGSVSTLTIQRTQQEDSAVYLCASSPQVREDYGYTFGSGTRLTVV.

This clonotype was seen more than once but under ten times. J is TRBJ2-1 and V is TRBV7-2, with 7 bases that match TRBD2. The V gene end was trimmed by 6 bases and the J gene end by 7 bases; junction bases not matched to a gene: 6. Germline values: CDR1 SGHTA, CDR2 FQGNSA. CDR3 length: 13 residues. CDR3 nucleotide sequence: TGTGCCAGCAGGACGACTAGCAGTAATGAGCAGTTCTTC. Translation: CASRTTSSNEQFF.

In its sample, this clonotype was seen a few times. The chain uses TRBV29-1 and TRBJ2-3, with 7 bases lining up with TRBD1. Looked up from germline, CDR1 is SQVTM and CDR2 is ANQGSEA. V gave up 6 bases and J gave up 5 bases; unmatched junction bases: 5. The CDR3 length is 12 residues. The CDR3 coding sequence is TGCAGCGTAACCACAGGGGAAGATACGCAGTATTTT. Its translation: CSVTTGEDTQYF.

This sequence joins TRBV9 and TRBJ2-5; a weak D match, TRBD1 (6 bases). The germline V gene encodes CDR1 SGDLS and CDR2 YYNGEE. This CDR3 contains 15 residues. V was pared by 0 bases and J by 11 bases, with 20 bases between. For the CDR3, the DNA is TGTGCCAGCAGCGTAGGGACAGTCTCCTACAATGAGCAGTACTTC. Amino acids: CASSVGTVSYNEQYF.

The chain combines TRBV20-1 with TRBJ1-2; D not resolved. The CDR3 has 15 residues. V lost 0 bases to trimming and J lost 2 bases, with 13 bases between them. CDR1 is DFQATT, CDR2 SNEGSKA, per germline (reference sequence). The CDR3, as DNA: TGCAGTGCTAGAGATCGAAGCCACCAAAACTATGGCTACACCTTC. As protein: CSARDRSHQNYGYTF.

This clonotype was found a few times. J is TRBJ2-5 and V is TRBV12-3 or TRBV12-4, with D maybe TRBD1 (5 bases). This CDR3 region has 13 residues. The ends were cut back, 3 bases at V and 3 bases at J, with 8 bases in the middle. The CDR3 DNA reads TGTGCCAGCAGTTTCGACAGTAAAGAGACCCAGTACTTC. Its protein product is CASSFDSKETQYF.